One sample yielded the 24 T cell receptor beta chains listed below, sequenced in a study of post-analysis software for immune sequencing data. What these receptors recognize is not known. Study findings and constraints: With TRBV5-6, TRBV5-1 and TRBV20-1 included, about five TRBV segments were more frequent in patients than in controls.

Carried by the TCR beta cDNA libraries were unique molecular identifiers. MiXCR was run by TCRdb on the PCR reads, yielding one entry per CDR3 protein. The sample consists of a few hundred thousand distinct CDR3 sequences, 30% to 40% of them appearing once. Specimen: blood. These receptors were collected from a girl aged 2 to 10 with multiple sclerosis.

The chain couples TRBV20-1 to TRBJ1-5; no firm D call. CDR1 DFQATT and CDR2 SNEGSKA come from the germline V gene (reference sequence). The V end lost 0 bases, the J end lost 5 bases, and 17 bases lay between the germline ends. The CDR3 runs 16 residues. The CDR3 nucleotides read TGCAGTGCTAGAGATAGCGGAACGGGTTTCTATCAGCCCCAGCATTTT. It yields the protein CSARDSGTGFYQPQHF.

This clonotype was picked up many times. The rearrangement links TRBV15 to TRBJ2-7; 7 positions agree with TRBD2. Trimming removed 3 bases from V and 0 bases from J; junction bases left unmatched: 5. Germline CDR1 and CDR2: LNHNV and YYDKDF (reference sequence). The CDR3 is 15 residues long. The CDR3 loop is CATSSSGQSSYEQYF. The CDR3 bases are TGTGCCACCAGCAGTAGCGGGCAGAGCTCCTACGAGCAGTACTTC.

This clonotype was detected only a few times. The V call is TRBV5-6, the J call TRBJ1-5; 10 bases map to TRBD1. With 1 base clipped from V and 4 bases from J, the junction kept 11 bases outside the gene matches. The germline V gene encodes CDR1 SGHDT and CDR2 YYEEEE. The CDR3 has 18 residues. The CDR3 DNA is TGTGCCAGCAGCTTGCGACAGGGGGCTTACGAGACTAATCAGCCCCAGCATTTT. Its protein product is CASSLRQGAYETNQPQHF. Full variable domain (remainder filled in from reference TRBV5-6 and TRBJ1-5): DAGVTQSPTHLIKTRGQQVTLRCSPKSGHDTVSWYQQALGQGPQFIFQYYEEEERQRGNFPDRFSGHQFPNYSSELNVNALLLGDSALYLCASSLRQGAYETNQPQHFGDGTRLSIL.

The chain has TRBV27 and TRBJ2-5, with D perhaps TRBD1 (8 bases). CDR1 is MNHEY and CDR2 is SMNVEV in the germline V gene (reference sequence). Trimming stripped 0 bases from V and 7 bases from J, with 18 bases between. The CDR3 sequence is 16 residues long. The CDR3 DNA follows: TGTGCCAGCAGTTTATCGACAGGGGAGGGAGTCGCGACCCAGTACTTC. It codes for CASSLSTGEGVATQYF.

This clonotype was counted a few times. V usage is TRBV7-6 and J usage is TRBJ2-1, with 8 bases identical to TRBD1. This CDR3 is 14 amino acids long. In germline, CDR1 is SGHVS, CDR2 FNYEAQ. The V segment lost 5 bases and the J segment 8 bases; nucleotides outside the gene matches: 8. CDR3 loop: CASSNRTGIDEQFF. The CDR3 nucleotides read TGTGCCAGCAGCAACCGGACAGGGATAGATGAGCAGTTCTTC.

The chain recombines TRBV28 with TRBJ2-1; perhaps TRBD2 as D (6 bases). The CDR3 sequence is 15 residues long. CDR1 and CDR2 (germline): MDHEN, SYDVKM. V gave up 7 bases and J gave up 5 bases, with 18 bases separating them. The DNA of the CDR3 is TGTGCCAGCAACCTGATGGGGGACTTTGACAATGAGCAGTTCTTC. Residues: CASNLMGDFDNEQFF. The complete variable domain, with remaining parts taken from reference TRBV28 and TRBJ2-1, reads DVKVTQSSRYLVKRTGEKVFLECVQDMDHENMFWYRQDPGLGLRLIYFSYDVKMKEKGDIPEGYSVSREKKERFSLILESASTNQTSMYLCASNLMGDFDNEQFFGPGTRLTVL.

The CDR3 DNA reads as TGTGCCAGCAGCATAATTGACTACTTCAATGAGCAGTTCTTC. Protein product: CASSIIDYFNEQFF. This rearrangement joins TRBV28 to TRBJ2-1; a weak D match, TRBD2 (5 bases). The CDR3 is made up of 14 amino acids. Germline V gives CDR1 MDHEN, CDR2 SYDVKM. V was trimmed by 6 bases and J by 6 bases, leaving 15 bases between them.

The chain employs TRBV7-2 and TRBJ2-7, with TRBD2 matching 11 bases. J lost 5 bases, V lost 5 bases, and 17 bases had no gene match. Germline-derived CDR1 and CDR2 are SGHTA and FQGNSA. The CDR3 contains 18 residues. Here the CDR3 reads CASSDYQPPTSGRNEQYF. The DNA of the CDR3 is TGTGCCAGCAGCGATTATCAACCCCCAACTAGCGGGAGAAACGAGCAGTACTTC. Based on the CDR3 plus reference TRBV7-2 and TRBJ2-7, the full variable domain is GAGVSQSPSNKVTEKGKDVELRCDPISGHTALYWYRQSLGQGLEFLIYFQGNSAPDKSGLPSDRFSAERTGGSVSTLTIQRTQQEDSAVYLCASSDYQPPTSGRNEQYFGPGTRLTVT.

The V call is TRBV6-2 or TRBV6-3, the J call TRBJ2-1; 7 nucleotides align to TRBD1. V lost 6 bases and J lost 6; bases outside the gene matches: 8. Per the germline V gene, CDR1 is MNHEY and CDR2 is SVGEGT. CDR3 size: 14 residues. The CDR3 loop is CASRGTGATNEQFF. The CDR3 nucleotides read TGTGCCAGCAGGGGTACAGGGGCAACCAATGAGCAGTTCTTC.

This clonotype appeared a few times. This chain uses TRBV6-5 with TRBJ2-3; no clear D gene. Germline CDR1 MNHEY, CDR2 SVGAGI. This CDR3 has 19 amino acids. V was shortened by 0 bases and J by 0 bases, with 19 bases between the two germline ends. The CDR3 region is CASSYSFEWQTASTDTQYF. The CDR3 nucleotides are TGTGCCAGCAGTTACTCTTTCGAGTGGCAGACCGCTAGCACAGATACGCAGTATTTT.

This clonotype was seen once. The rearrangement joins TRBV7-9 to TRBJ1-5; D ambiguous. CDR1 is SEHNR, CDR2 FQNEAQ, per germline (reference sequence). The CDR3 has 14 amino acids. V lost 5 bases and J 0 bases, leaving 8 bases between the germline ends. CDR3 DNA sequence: TGTGCCAGCAGCAACCAGAATAGCAATCAGCCCCAGCATTTT. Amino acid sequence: CASSNQNSNQPQHF.

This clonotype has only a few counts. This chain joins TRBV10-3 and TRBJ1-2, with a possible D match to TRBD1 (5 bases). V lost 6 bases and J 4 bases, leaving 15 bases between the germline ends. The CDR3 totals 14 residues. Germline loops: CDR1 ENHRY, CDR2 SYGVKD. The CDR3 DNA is TGTGCCATCAGGGAGGGTCAGGGACCCTATGGCTACACCTTC. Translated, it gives CAIREGQGPYGYTF.

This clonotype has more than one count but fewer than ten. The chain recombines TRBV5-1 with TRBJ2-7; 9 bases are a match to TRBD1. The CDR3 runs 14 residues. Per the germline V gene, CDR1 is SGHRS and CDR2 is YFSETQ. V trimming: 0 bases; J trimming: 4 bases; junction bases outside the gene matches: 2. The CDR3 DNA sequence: TGCGCCAGCAGCTTGGAGGGGACAGGGTACGAGCAGTACTTC. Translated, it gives CASSLEGTGYEQYF.

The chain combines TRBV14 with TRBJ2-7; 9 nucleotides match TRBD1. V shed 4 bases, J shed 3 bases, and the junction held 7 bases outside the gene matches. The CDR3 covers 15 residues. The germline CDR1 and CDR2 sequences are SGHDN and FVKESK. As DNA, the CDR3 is TGTGCCAGCAGCCGAAGGGACAGGGCTAACTACGAGCAGTACTTC. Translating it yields CASSRRDRANYEQYF.

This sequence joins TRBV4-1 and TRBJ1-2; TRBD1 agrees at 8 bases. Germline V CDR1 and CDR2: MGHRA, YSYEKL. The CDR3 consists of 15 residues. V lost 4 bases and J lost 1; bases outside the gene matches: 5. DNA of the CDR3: TGCGCCAGCAGCCCGACAGGGGCGAATAACTATGGCTACACCTTC. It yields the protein CASSPTGANNYGYTF.

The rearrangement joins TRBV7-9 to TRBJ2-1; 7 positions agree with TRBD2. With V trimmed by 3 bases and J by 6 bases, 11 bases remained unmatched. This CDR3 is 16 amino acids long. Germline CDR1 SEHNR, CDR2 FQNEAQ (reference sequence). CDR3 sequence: CASSFDLGTKTNEQFF. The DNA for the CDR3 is TGTGCCAGCAGCTTTGATCTTGGGACTAAGACCAATGAGCAGTTCTTC.

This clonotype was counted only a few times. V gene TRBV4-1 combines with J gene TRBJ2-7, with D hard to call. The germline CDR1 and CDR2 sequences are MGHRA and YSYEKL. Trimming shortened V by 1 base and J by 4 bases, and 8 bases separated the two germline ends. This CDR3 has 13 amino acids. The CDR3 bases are TGCGCCAGCAGCCAAGCTTCCCGGTACGAGCAGTACTTC. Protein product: CASSQASRYEQYF.

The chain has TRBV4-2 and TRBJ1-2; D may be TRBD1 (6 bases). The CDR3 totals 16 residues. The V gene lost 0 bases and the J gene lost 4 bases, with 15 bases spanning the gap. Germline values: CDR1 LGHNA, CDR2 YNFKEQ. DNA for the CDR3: TGTGCCAGCAGCCAAGATATGTCAGGGGCCGTCTATGGCTACACCTTC. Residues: CASSQDMSGAVYGYTF.

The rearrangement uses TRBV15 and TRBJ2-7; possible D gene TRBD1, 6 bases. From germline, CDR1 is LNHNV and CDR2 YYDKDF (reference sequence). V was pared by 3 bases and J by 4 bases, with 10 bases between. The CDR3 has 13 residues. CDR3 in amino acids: CATSSEQGYEQYF. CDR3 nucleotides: TGTGCCACCAGCAGTGAACAGGGATACGAGCAGTACTTC.

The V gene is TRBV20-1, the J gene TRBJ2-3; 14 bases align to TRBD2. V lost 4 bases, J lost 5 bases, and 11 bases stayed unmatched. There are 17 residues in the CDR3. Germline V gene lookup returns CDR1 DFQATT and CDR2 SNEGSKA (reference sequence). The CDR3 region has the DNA TGCAGTGCTAAAACCCCGGGACTAGCGGGAGCGGAAGATACGCAGTATTTT. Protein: CSAKTPGLAGAEDTQYF.

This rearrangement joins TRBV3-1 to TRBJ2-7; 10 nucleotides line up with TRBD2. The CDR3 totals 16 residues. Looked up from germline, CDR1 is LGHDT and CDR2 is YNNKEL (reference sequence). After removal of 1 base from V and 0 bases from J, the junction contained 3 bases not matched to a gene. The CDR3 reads CASSQVTSGLSYEQYF. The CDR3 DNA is TGTGCCAGCAGCCAAGTGACTAGCGGGCTCTCCTACGAGCAGTACTTC.

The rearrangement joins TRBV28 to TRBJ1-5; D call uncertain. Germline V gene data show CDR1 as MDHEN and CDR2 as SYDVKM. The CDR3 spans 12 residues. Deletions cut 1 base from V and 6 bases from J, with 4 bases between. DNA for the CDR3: TGTGCCAGCAGTTTATTGGCTCAGCCCCAGCATTTT. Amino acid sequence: CASSLLAQPQHF.

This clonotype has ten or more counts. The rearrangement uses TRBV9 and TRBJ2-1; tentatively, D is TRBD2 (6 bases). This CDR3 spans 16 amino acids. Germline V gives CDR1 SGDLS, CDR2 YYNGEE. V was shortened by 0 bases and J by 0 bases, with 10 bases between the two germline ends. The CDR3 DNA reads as TGTGCCAGCAGCGTAGCGTCGGGGGTCTCCTACAATGAGCAGTTCTTC. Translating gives CASSVASGVSYNEQFF.

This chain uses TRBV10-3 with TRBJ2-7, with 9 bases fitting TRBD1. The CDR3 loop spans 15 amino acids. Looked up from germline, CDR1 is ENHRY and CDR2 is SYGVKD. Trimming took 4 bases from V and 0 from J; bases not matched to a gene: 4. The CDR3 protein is CAISAPGQGSYEQYF. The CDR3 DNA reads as TGTGCCATCAGTGCACCGGGACAGGGCTCCTACGAGCAGTACTTC.